The 26 T cell receptor beta chains listed next were all sequenced from one sample in a study of Graves' ophthalmopathy and Graves' hyperthyroidism. Beta-chain TCR CDR3 regions were amplified from RNA transcripts. The first-round RT-PCR employed HTBI primers together with the Qiagen OneStep RT-PCR kit. A multiplex PCR was then performed as the second round. One entry per CDR3 protein, called by TCRdb with MiXCR from the multiplex PCR reads. The sample carries 650,000 to 900,000 distinct CDR3 sequences, 40% recorded once. Sequencing was performed on peripheral blood. Receptor source: an adult man with Graves' ophthalmopathy.

The chain has TRBV5-4 and TRBJ1-1, with D possibly TRBD1 on 6 matching bases. CDR3 length: 14 residues. Germline V CDR1 and CDR2: SGHNT, YYREEE (reference sequence). With 6 bases removed from V and 2 bases from J, the gap between germline ends came to 14 bases. DNA of the CDR3: TGTGCCAGCACTCGGGACACGACCAACACTGAAGCTTTCTTT. Translation gives CASTRDTTNTEAFF. The full variable domain, rest sourced from reference TRBV5-4 and TRBJ1-1, is ETGVTQSPTHLIKTRGQQVTLRCSSQSGHNTVSWYQQALGQGPQFIFQYYREEENGRGNFPPRFSGLQFPNYSSELNVNALELDDSALYLCASTRDTTNTEAFFGQGTRLTVV.

This clonotype was seen a few times. Written as DNA, the CDR3 is TGTGCCAGCAGCTTGCGGGCCGGAACCTACGAGCAGTACTTC. This codes for CASSLRAGTYEQYF. This chain joins TRBV5-6 and TRBJ2-7; the D is unclear. The germline CDR1 and CDR2 sequences are SGHDT and YYEEEE. Trimming cost V 1 base and J 2 bases, with 10 bases left between them. The CDR3 has 14 amino acids.

This clonotype was observed many times. V usage is TRBV12-3 or TRBV12-4 and J usage is TRBJ2-5, with 8 bases lining up with TRBD1. The CDR3 extends over 14 amino acids. The J segment lost 4 bases and the V segment lost 5 bases, leaving 6 bases of the junction unmatched. The CDR3 nucleotides read TGTGCCAGCAGTCGGACAGGGTGGGGAGAGACCCAGTACTTC. This sequence encodes CASSRTGWGETQYF.

The rearrangement links TRBV15 to TRBJ1-3; possibly TRBD1 for D (5 bases). Between the trimmed V and J ends, which lost 1 base and 3 bases, there was a span of 10 bases. Germline V gene lookup returns CDR1 LNHNV and CDR2 YYDKDF (reference sequence). The CDR3 length is 15 residues. As DNA, the CDR3 is TGTGCCACCAGCAGAGCCGGGGGGAGTGGAAACACCATATATTTT. This encodes CATSRAGGSGNTIYF.

This clonotype was recorded at least ten times. The chain is built from TRBV7-6 and TRBJ2-7, with D unresolved. Looked up from germline, CDR1 is SGHVS and CDR2 is FNYEAQ. Trimming cost V 5 bases and J 0 bases, with 14 bases left between them. The CDR3 runs 15 residues. In nucleotides, the CDR3 is TGTGCCAGCAGCCAAGGACGGGCTAGCTCCTACGAGCAGTACTTC. Translating it yields CASSQGRASSYEQYF. The variable domain in full, completed from reference TRBV7-6 and TRBJ2-7, reads GAGVSQSPRYKVTKRGQDVALRCDPISGHVSLYWYRQALGQGPEFLTYFNYEAQQDKSGLPNDRFSAERPEGSISTLTIQRTEQRDSAMYRCASSQGRASSYEQYFGPGTRLTVT.

Worth noting for this clonotype: A much more abundant neighbour one base away suggests this may be a read error. The rearrangement links TRBV29-1 to TRBJ2-6, with D possibly called TRBD1 or TRBD2 (7 bases each). With 6 bases removed from V and 0 bases from J, the gap between germline ends came to 21 bases. This CDR3 is 18 amino acids long. Per germline, CDR1 SQVTM and CDR2 ANQGSEA. The DNA of the CDR3 is TGCAGCGTGGGGGAGGGGGCAAATTACCGCTCTGGGGCCAACGTCCTGACTTTC. Translated, it gives CSVGEGANYRSGANVLTF.

This clonotype was recorded once. This chain joins TRBV7-6 and TRBJ2-7, with D tentatively TRBD1 (6 bases). The CDR3 length is 17 residues. V shed 1 base and J shed 3 bases, with 19 bases lying between them. The germline V gene encodes CDR1 SGHVS and CDR2 FNYEAQ. The CDR3 region is CASSLGLTGLQGYEQYF. DNA of the CDR3: TGTGCCAGCAGCTTAGGCCTCACAGGGCTCCAAGGCTACGAGCAGTACTTC.

V usage is TRBV20-1 and J usage is TRBJ2-5; 13 nucleotides align to TRBD2. The V and J ends lost 0 bases and 7 bases, in that order; junction bases with no gene match: 8. The CDR3 contains 16 residues. Germline assignment: CDR1 DFQATT and CDR2 SNEGSKA (reference sequence). Written as DNA, the CDR3 is TGCAGTGCTAGAGAGGGACTAGCGGGGACGACGGGGACCCAGTACTTC. It codes for CSAREGLAGTTGTQYF.

The rearrangement uses TRBV7-9 and TRBJ2-7, with D uncertain. The CDR3 sequence is 15 residues long. Trimming shortened V by 5 bases and J by 2 bases, and 16 bases separated the two germline ends. Germline values: CDR1 SEHNR, CDR2 FQNEAQ (reference sequence). The CDR3 DNA is TGTGCCAGCAGCAAAGATGCGGTTGGGGCCTACGAGCAGTACTTC. It translates to CASSKDAVGAYEQYF.

The V and J genes are TRBV2 and TRBJ1-1; D is uncertain. Trimming took 7 bases from V and 5 from J, leaving 20 bases between them. The CDR3 spans 15 residues. Germline CDR1 is SNHLY and CDR2 is FYNNEI. The CDR3 sequence: CASIWGIGGWTEAFF. CDR3 nucleotides: TGTGCCAGCATCTGGGGAATCGGTGGATGGACTGAAGCTTTCTTT.

This clonotype was counted a few times. The chain combines TRBV25-1 with TRBJ2-2; 11 bases fit TRBD1. The V gene's germline CDR1 is MGHDK and CDR2 SYGVNS. The length of the CDR3 is 14 residues. The V gene end was trimmed by 8 bases and the J gene end by 7 bases; junction bases not matched to a gene: 6. The DNA of the CDR3 is TGTGCCAGCGTGGGACAGGGGGAGGTCGGGGAGCTGTTTTTT. Its translation is CASVGQGEVGELFF.

This clonotype was seen many times. The V call is TRBV7-9, the J call TRBJ1-1; no definite D call. V lost 3 bases and J lost 1, with 6 bases in between. This CDR3 region has 13 residues. Germline-derived CDR1 and CDR2 are SEHNR and FQNEAQ (reference sequence). This chain's CDR3 is CASSFIGNTEAFF. The CDR3 nucleotides are TGTGCCAGCAGCTTTATTGGGAACACTGAAGCTTTCTTT. Together with reference TRBV7-9 and TRBJ1-1, the CDR3 gives the full variable domain: DTGVSQNPRHKITKRGQNVTFRCDPISEHNRLYWYRQTLGQGPEFLTYFQNEAQLEKSRLLSDRFSAERPKGSFSTLEIQRTEQGDSAMYLCASSFIGNTEAFFGQGTRLTVV.

This clonotype was observed a handful of times. The rearrangement joins TRBV19 to TRBJ1-1; no reliable D call. The V gene's germline CDR1 is LNHDA and CDR2 SQIVND (reference sequence). CDR3 size: 15 residues. The V end was cut by 1 base, the J end by 5 bases, with 14 bases between. CDR3 coding DNA: TGTGCCAGTAGTATAGGACCCCAGGTGGTTACTGAAGCTTTCTTT. Its protein product is CASSIGPQVVTEAFF.

V and J are TRBV7-3 and TRBJ1-1, with D possibly TRBD1 on 6 matching bases. Germline V CDR1 and CDR2: SGHTA, FQGTGA. The CDR3 length is 13 residues. Between the trimmed V and J ends, which lost 4 bases and 12 bases, there was a span of 18 bases. The CDR3, as DNA: TGTGCCAGCAGCTCTTCGGGGGCTCTCGATACTTTCTTT. It yields the protein CASSSSGALDTFF.

The chain employs TRBV13 and TRBJ2-5; the D is unclear. CDR1 and CDR2 from the germline V gene are PRHDT and FYEKMQ (reference sequence). V was clipped by 3 bases and J by 0 bases, with 14 bases between them. The CDR3 is 16 amino acids. The CDR3 here is CASSFTRTTNQETQYF. DNA of the CDR3: TGTGCCAGCAGCTTTACCCGGACCACAAACCAAGAGACCCAGTACTTC.

This clonotype was detected ten times or more. The chain carries TRBV9 and TRBJ1-1; D unresolved. Germline CDR1 is SGDLS and CDR2 is YYNGEE. V lost 2 bases and J lost 4, with 12 bases in between. The CDR3 contains 14 residues. CDR3 residues: CASSVSGESTEAFF. In nucleotides, the CDR3 is TGTGCCAGCAGCGTGTCGGGCGAGAGCACTGAAGCTTTCTTT.

The rearrangement joins TRBV15 to TRBJ1-1; D remains unclear. CDR3 length: 14 residues. The ends were cut back, 10 bases at V and 7 bases at J, with 22 bases in the middle. Germline V lookup: CDR1 LNHNV, CDR2 YYDKDF (reference sequence). DNA for the CDR3: TGTGCCAGCAGACCCCCCCGGTCCGGGAGTGAAGCTTTCTTT. It is translated as CASRPPRSGSEAFF. Based on the CDR3 plus reference TRBV15 and TRBJ1-1, the full variable domain is DAMVIQNPRYQVTQFGKPVTLSCSQTLNHNVMYWYQQKSSQAPKLLFHYYDKDFNNEADTPDNFQSRRPNTSFCFLDIRSPGLGDTAMYLCASRPPRSGSEAFFGQGTRLTVV.

About this clonotype itself: One end of the junction does not line up with germline, which may come from a read error. The chain uses TRBV7-9 and TRBJ1-4; 8 positions match TRBD1. CDR1 is SEHNR and CDR2 is FQNEAQ in the germline V gene (reference sequence). The CDR3 consists of 14 residues. CDR3 bases: TGTACCAGCAGCCTTACAGGGGGGAATGAAAAACTGTTTTTT. Translating gives CTSSLTGGNEKLFF.

This clonotype was detected only once. The V gene is TRBV11-2, the J gene TRBJ1-5, with D tentatively TRBD1 (5 bases). Trimming pared 11 bases from V and 1 base from J, leaving 12 bases between. This CDR3 has 13 residues. Germline CDR1 SGHAT, CDR2 FQNNGV. The CDR3 is CAWSRQSNQPQHF. The CDR3, as DNA: TGTGCCTGGAGTCGACAGAGCAATCAGCCCCAGCATTTT. The whole variable domain, remainder taken from reference TRBV11-2 and TRBJ1-5, is EAGVAQSPRYKIIEKRQSVAFWCNPISGHATLYWYQQILGQGPKLLIQFQNNGVVDDSQLPKDRFSAERLKGVDSTLKIQPAKLEDSAVYLCAWSRQSNQPQHFGDGTRLSIL.

With respect to this clonotype: The conserved phenylalanine or tryptophan normally closing the CDR3 is absent here, so this likely arose from a read error. The DNA is left out, because the CDR3 cannot be placed on it with certainty; the CDR3 is given as TCRdb lists it. V and J are TRBV10-3 and TRBJ1-6. Germline V gene data show CDR1 as ENHRY and CDR2 as SYGVKD. The CDR3 spans 10 amino acids, including both terminal residues. The CDR3 here is CAIQAGGPYY.

The V gene is TRBV29-1, the J gene TRBJ2-7; D perhaps matches TRBD1 (6 bases). V gave up 6 bases and J gave up 6 bases, with 27 bases separating them. The CDR3 loop spans 16 amino acids. CDR1 is SQVTM and CDR2 is ANQGSEA in the germline V gene. The CDR3 coding sequence is TGCAGCGTGGGGACACGGGTGGCGTCTGGGGCTGGCGAGCAGTACTTC. Its translation: CSVGTRVASGAGEQYF.

Note on this clonotype: An end of the junction does not agree with germline; a read error may underlie this. The J gene is TRBJ1-2, the V gene TRBV10-3; D unresolved. This CDR3 region has 12 residues. CDR1 ENHRY and CDR2 SYGVKD come from the germline V gene. In DNA, the CDR3 is TGTGCCAGCAGTTATCTGAGCTATGGCTACACCTTC. Translation gives CASSYLSYGYTF.

In regard to this clonotype: A junction boundary mismatches the germline segment, possibly from a read error. The chain joins TRBV7-9 to TRBJ2-2; a possible D gene is TRBD2 (6 bases). Germline CDR1 and CDR2: SEHNR and FQNEAQ (reference sequence). CDR3 length: 13 amino acids. CDR3 loop: CASSELGAGGLFF. The CDR3 DNA follows: TGTGCCAGCAGCGAACTTGGGGCCGGGGGGCTGTTTTTT.

Of note for this clonotype: Germline is not matched at one junction end, which may reflect a read error. J is TRBJ1-4 and V is TRBV10-3, with a tentative D call TRBD1 (5 bases). From germline, CDR1 is ENHRY and CDR2 SYGVKD. The CDR3 extends over 14 amino acids. CDR3 in DNA: TGTGCCAGCAGTCCTAGGGGTTTCGATGGAAAACTGTTTTTT. Protein sequence: CASSPRGFDGKLFF.

This clonotype was observed at least ten times. This sequence joins TRBV29-1 and TRBJ1-1, with D unresolved. Looked up from germline, CDR1 is SQVTM and CDR2 is ANQGSEA. CDR3 length: 13 residues. Trimming removed 8 bases from V and 4 bases from J, with 17 bases in between. The CDR3 sequence is CSSRFFAGTEAFF. The DNA of the CDR3 is TGCAGCTCCCGCTTCTTCGCGGGCACTGAAGCTTTCTTT.

This clonotype was seen repeatedly, ten times or more. The chain recombines TRBV2 with TRBJ1-4; D not resolved. Trimming pared 6 bases from V and 2 bases from J, leaving 13 bases between. The CDR3 is 15 amino acids. CDR1 is SNHLY, CDR2 FYNNEI, per germline. The CDR3 reads CASRPQRTTNEKLFF. The CDR3 region has the DNA TGTGCCAGCAGGCCCCAGCGTACTACTAATGAAAAACTGTTTTTT.